This T cell receptor beta chain was sequenced for a study of T cells after yellow fever vaccination. Broader study findings: Repertoires obtained by FACS sorting could include abundant clonotypes that entered as contaminants from the bulk population.

TCRdb reprocessed the 5' RACE reads via MiXCR and lists one record per CDR3 protein. This sample has some 300,000 distinct CDR3 sequences, with around 10% found just once. With regard to this clonotype: Its antigen is not known.

The CDR3 extends over 20 amino acids. Germline loops: CDR1 DFQATT, CDR2 SNEGSKA (reference sequence). The V and J ends lost 2 bases and 3 bases respectively, with 26 bases between them. This sample comprised CD4+ T cells sorted from PBMCs, obtained 45 days after the yellow fever booster vaccination. This clonotype originated in a man aged 18 to 29 who received the YFV17D yellow fever vaccine. This chain connects TRBV20-1 to TRBJ1-6; D uncertain. The CDR3 coding sequence is TGCAGTGCTAGATCGATCACCTCCCTGGTCAGGAGACTCTATAATTCACCCCTCCACTTT. Translated: CSARSITSLVRRLYNSPLHF.